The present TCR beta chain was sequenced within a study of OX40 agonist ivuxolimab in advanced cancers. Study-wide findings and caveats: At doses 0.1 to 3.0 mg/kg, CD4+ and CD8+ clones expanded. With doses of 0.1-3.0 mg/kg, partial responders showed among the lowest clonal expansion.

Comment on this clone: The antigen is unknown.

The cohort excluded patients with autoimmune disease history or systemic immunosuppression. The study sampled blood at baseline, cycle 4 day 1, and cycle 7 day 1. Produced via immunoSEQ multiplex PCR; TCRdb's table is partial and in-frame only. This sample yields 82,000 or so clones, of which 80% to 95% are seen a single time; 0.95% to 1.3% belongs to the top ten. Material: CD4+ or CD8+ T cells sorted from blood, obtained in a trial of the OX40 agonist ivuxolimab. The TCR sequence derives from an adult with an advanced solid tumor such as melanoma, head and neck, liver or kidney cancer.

Here the CDR3 DNA reads TGTGCCATCAGCCGGACAGGGGATGGCTACACCTTC. Protein product: CAISRTGDGYTF. This rearrangement joins TRBV10-3 to TRBJ1-2; 9 nucleotides line up with TRBD1. This CDR3 has 12 residues. J lost 6 bases, V lost 6 bases, and 2 bases had no gene match. Germline loops: CDR1 ENHRY, CDR2 SYGVKD.